This section outlines one T cell receptor (beta chain) sequence together with its context. Its antigen is unknown. The entry originates in a study of Ad26.COV2.S vaccination and SARS-CoV-2 variants. Findings and caveats of the study: Comparable non-spike TCR breadth was observed in vaccine and placebo recipients.

Sequencing was performed with immunoSEQ multiplex PCR; in TCRdb, only in-frame clones are kept and a portion is missing. The sample records over 130,000 clones, 75% to 90% being singletons. The germline V gene has CDR1 DFQATT and CDR2 SNEGSKA (reference sequence). V was pared by 4 bases and J by 10 bases, with 11 bases between. The CDR3 is made up of 11 amino acids. The chain has TRBV20-1 and TRBJ2-1; no clear D gene. The receptor comes from a human donor who had recovered from COVID-19. Sequencing was performed on peripheral blood, taken after recovery from COVID-19. The CDR3 nucleotides read TGCAGTGCTACCCTAGACCCCGAGCAGTTCTTC. Protein product: CSATLDPEQFF.